The 29 T cell receptor beta chains presented below share a single source sample, sequenced in a study of intratumoral heterogeneity in liver cancer. Tumour samples came from separate, distinct regions of the hepatocellular carcinoma nodule. Profiling relied on immunoSEQ multiplex PCR, and the TCRdb table lists in-frame clones only, not all of them. Of more than 6,000 clones in the sample, roughly half were seen once. This specimen was tumor tissue, taken before any cancer treatment. The receptors shown here come from a man between 65 and 79 years old with hepatocellular carcinoma.

The chain combines TRBV4-1 with TRBJ1-1; D is perhaps TRBD1 (5 bases). Germline assignment: CDR1 MGHRA and CDR2 YSYEKL. This CDR3 is built from 12 residues. Trimming cost V 4 bases and J 7 bases, with 10 bases left between them. CDR3 region: CASSLDGGEAFF. The CDR3 bases are TGCGCCAGCAGCCTCGACGGGGGTGAAGCTTTCTTT.

In DNA form, the CDR3 reads TGTGCCAGCAGTGAATTAGGAGGGTTAGCTGGCTACACCTTC. Its translation is CASSELGGLAGYTF. The chain combines TRBV2 with TRBJ1-2; D ambiguous. V was pared by 2 bases and J by 7 bases, with 14 bases between. Germline V gene sequence: CDR1 SNHLY, CDR2 FYNNEI. The CDR3 spans 14 residues.

The V gene is TRBV7-3, the J gene TRBJ2-3; 7 bases fit TRBD1. Germline V gene data show CDR1 as SGHTA and CDR2 as FQGTGA. CDR3 length: 17 residues. The V gene end was trimmed by 4 bases and the J gene end by 4 bases; junction bases not matched to a gene: 14. CDR3 nucleotide sequence: TGTGCCAGCAGCTCAGGGGGAATCGGGGTTTGGGCAGATACGCAGTATTTT. Translating it yields CASSSGGIGVWADTQYF.

V is TRBV6-5 and J is TRBJ2-7; 9 nucleotides agree with TRBD1. Germline V gene lookup returns CDR1 MNHEY and CDR2 SVGAGI. Losses at the gene ends were 8 bases for V and 3 bases for J; bases not matched to a gene: 8. This CDR3 has 14 residues. CDR3 sequence (DNA): TGTGCCAGCGGGGTAGGGACAGGGATCTACGAGCAGTACTTC. As protein: CASGVGTGIYEQYF.

This clone has only a few counts. The rearrangement uses TRBV9 and TRBJ2-7; TRBD2 might be the D (5 bases). CDR3 size: 14 residues. Trimming removed 0 bases at V and 0 bases at J, with 7 bases between. Germline CDR1 is SGDLS and CDR2 is YYNGEE. Here the CDR3 reads CASSVGGRSYEQYF. CDR3 nucleotides: TGTGCCAGCAGCGTAGGAGGGCGCTCCTACGAGCAGTACTTC.

This clone occurred a few times. The chain is built from TRBV5-1 and TRBJ1-3, with TRBD1 as a possible D gene (5 bases). The CDR3 is 16 amino acids. Trimming pared 3 bases from V and 0 bases from J, leaving 13 bases between. The germline V gene has CDR1 SGHRS and CDR2 YFSETQ. This CDR3 reads CASSWGGTGSGNTIYF. CDR3 bases: TGCGCCAGCAGCTGGGGCGGGACGGGCTCTGGAAACACCATATATTTT. Full variable domain (missing parts from reference TRBV5-1 and TRBJ1-3): KAGVTQTPRYLIKTRGQQVTLSCSPISGHRSVSWYQQTPGQGLQFLFEYFSETQRNKGNFPGRFSGRQFSNSRSEMNVSTLELGDSALYLCASSWGGTGSGNTIYFGEGSWLTVV.

The V call is TRBV5-6, the J call TRBJ2-3, with 12 bases lining up with TRBD2. The CDR3 covers 15 residues. Looked up from germline, CDR1 is SGHDT and CDR2 is YYEEEE. With 3 bases clipped from V and 5 bases from J, the junction kept 4 bases outside the gene matches. CDR3 in amino acids: CASSWTSGDRDTQYF. The CDR3 nucleotides read TGTGCCAGCAGCTGGACTAGCGGGGACAGAGATACGCAGTATTTT.

In this sample, this clone turned up once. This chain connects TRBV12-2 to TRBJ1-3. TRBV12-2 is given as a pseudogene. This CDR3 spans 15 amino acids. The CDR3 here is CASGPTTGFGNTIYF. In DNA form, the CDR3 reads TGTGCAAGTGGACCCACGACGGGTTTTGGAAACACCATATATTTT.

Relative to its sample, this clone is medium-sized. The gene calls are TRBV20-1 and TRBJ1-2; TRBD1 is a possible D gene (6 bases). The V end was cut by 3 bases, the J end by 5 bases, with 19 bases between. Germline values: CDR1 DFQATT, CDR2 SNEGSKA (reference sequence). The CDR3 totals 15 residues. CDR3: CSASIQGSLPYGYTF. The CDR3 DNA sequence: TGCAGTGCTAGTATCCAGGGGTCCTTACCGTATGGCTACACCTTC.

The genes are TRBV30 and TRBJ1-5; maybe TRBD1 (6 bases). Germline V gene lookup returns CDR1 GTSNPN and CDR2 SVGIG (reference sequence). The CDR3 runs to 17 residues. Trimming cost V 0 bases and J 1 base, with 16 bases left between them. As DNA, the CDR3 is TGTGCCTGGAGTGTACCGGGGGGGGCAAGGAGCAATCAGCCCCAGCATTTT. Protein: CAWSVPGGARSNQPQHF.

The V call is TRBV6-5, the J call TRBJ2-7; D unclear. Between the trimmed V and J ends, which lost 5 bases and 3 bases, there was a span of 14 bases. This CDR3 is 14 amino acids long. Per the germline V gene, CDR1 is MNHEY and CDR2 is SVGAGI. Here the CDR3 reads CASSPNGQHYEQYV. The CDR3 DNA is TGTGCCAGCAGTCCCAATGGGCAGCACTACGAGCAGTACGTC.

This clone is classed as medium-sized (0.01 to 0.1%). This rearrangement joins TRBV4-1 to TRBJ2-6; a possible D gene is TRBD1 (7 bases). The V end lost 3 bases, the J end lost 2 bases, and 14 bases lay between the germline ends. This CDR3 contains 17 residues. Germline V lookup: CDR1 MGHRA, CDR2 YSYEKL. The CDR3 region is CASSHYRGGAGANVLTF. CDR3 sequence (DNA): TGCGCCAGCAGCCATTACAGGGGCGGGGCTGGGGCCAACGTCCTGACTTTC.

This sequence joins TRBV25-1 and TRBJ2-3; 14 positions match TRBD2. The germline gives CDR1 MGHDK, CDR2 SYGVNS. J gave up 6 bases and V 9 bases, and 5 bases lay outside the gene matches. This CDR3 is 14 amino acids long. The CDR3 protein is CASGTSGGGDTQYF. CDR3 coding DNA: TGTGCCAGTGGGACTAGCGGGGGAGGGGATACGCAGTATTTT.

V and J are TRBV28 and TRBJ1-2; 9 bases map to TRBD1. The CDR3 consists of 15 residues. V lost 8 bases, J lost 7 bases, and 14 bases stayed unmatched. Germline CDR1 MDHEN, CDR2 SYDVKM. In nucleotides, the CDR3 is TGTGCCAGCCGGACAGGGGCTTTAAGCTCCTCTGGCTACACCTTC. Protein product: CASRTGALSSSGYTF.

This clone was seen a few times. V gene TRBV5-4 combines with J gene TRBJ2-3; TRBD2 is a possible D gene (6 bases). The length of the CDR3 is 16 residues. V was cut by 3 bases and J by 0 bases, with 14 bases left in between. In germline, CDR1 is SGHNT, CDR2 YYREEE (reference sequence). CDR3 sequence reads: CASSYPGTASTDTQYF. The CDR3 DNA sequence: TGTGCCAGCAGCTACCCCGGGACTGCTAGCACAGATACGCAGTATTTT.

The V and J genes are TRBV5-1 and TRBJ1-2; no definite D call. Trimming left V 0 bases short and J 3 bases short, with 12 bases between. Per germline, CDR1 SGHRS and CDR2 YFSETQ. The CDR3 has 15 amino acids. The CDR3 DNA sequence: TGCGCCAGCAGCTTGGCCGGGGTCCAGGACTATGGCTACACCTTC. This codes for CASSLAGVQDYGYTF.

The chain is built from TRBV10-3 and TRBJ2-1, with 7 bases fitting TRBD1. After removal of 8 bases from V and 4 bases from J, the junction contained 14 bases not matched to a gene. CDR3 length equals 16 residues. Germline CDR1 and CDR2: ENHRY and SYGVKD. The CDR3 sequence is CAIGKAGTAFYNEQFF. The CDR3 DNA reads TGTGCCATCGGAAAGGCCGGGACAGCATTTTACAATGAGCAGTTCTTC.

Only a few counts were recorded for this clone. V gene TRBV6-2 or TRBV6-3 combines with J gene TRBJ1-5; no clear D. This CDR3 has 14 residues. With 2 bases removed from V and 0 bases from J, the gap between germline ends came to 5 bases. The germline V gene encodes CDR1 MNHEY and CDR2 SVGEGT. CDR3 loop: CASSYIYSNQPQHF. The CDR3 DNA follows: TGTGCCAGCAGTTACATCTATAGCAATCAGCCCCAGCATTTT.

V gene TRBV5-5 combines with J gene TRBJ2-5, with D unresolved. CDR3 length: 13 residues. The V end lost 6 bases, the J end lost 5 bases, and 14 bases lay between the germline ends. Germline V gene sequence: CDR1 SGHKS, CDR2 YYEKEE (reference sequence). The CDR3 is CASISSPWETQYF. CDR3 DNA sequence: TGTGCCAGCATCTCTTCACCCTGGGAGACCCAGTACTTC.

V and J are TRBV7-6 and TRBJ2-7; 8 positions match TRBD1. The CDR3 extends over 16 amino acids. J lost 1 base, V lost 5 bases, and 10 bases had no gene match. CDR1 is SGHVS, CDR2 FNYEAQ, per germline. The CDR3 is CASSPKQGAQSYEQYV. CDR3 nucleotide sequence: TGTGCCAGCAGCCCCAAGCAGGGGGCCCAATCCTACGAGCAGTACGTC.

The chain combines TRBV12-5 with TRBJ2-1; tentatively, D is TRBD1 (7 bases). The V gene lost 8 bases and the J gene lost 0 bases, with 17 bases spanning the gap. Germline lookup yields CDR1 LGHNT and CDR2 FRNRAP. The CDR3 length is 16 residues. The CDR3 sequence: CASQGRGDSSYNEQFF. DNA for the CDR3: TGTGCTAGTCAGGGGCGCGGGGACAGCTCCTACAATGAGCAGTTCTTC.

The chain carries TRBV5-8 and TRBJ2-1; possibly TRBD2 for D (7 bases). Trimming removed 1 base from V and 7 bases from J, with 15 bases in between. The CDR3 is made up of 15 amino acids. Germline V CDR1 and CDR2: SGHTS, YDEGEE. This CDR3 is CASSLPGGGRNEQFF. CDR3 bases: TGTGCCAGCAGCTTGCCGGGCGGGGGCAGGAATGAGCAGTTCTTC.

This clone is categorized as medium-sized. The CDR3, as DNA: TGCAGCGTTGCCGGGACAGGGAAAATTGGGACCCAGTACTTC. Encoded protein: CSVAGTGKIGTQYF. The chain employs TRBV29-1 and TRBJ2-5; 9 bases agree with TRBD1. Germline trimming cut 4 bases from V and 7 bases from J; bases unmatched to any gene: 10. CDR1 and CDR2 (germline): SQVTM, ANQGSEA. The CDR3 is made up of 14 amino acids.

On this clone itself: At one boundary the junction diverges from the germline segment, which might be a read error. The chain links TRBV6-6 to TRBJ2-3; D gene unclear. Germline CDR1 reads MNHNY; CDR2 reads SVGAGI (reference sequence). CDR3 length equals 14 residues. The CDR3 loop reads CATSPHIWRDTQYF. The CDR3 DNA reads TGTGCCACCAGTCCCCACATTTGGCGGGATACGCAGTATTTT.

The V gene is TRBV27, the J gene TRBJ2-5, with TRBD2 matching 10 bases. V lost 5 bases, J lost 2 bases, and 11 bases stayed unmatched. CDR3 size: 17 residues. Germline V gives CDR1 MNHEY, CDR2 SMNVEV (reference sequence). The CDR3 DNA is TGTGCCAGCAGTCCTCGGGTAGCGGGGGGTCGGCAAGAGACCCAGTACTTC. Translated: CASSPRVAGGRQETQYF.

This sequence joins TRBV7-2 and TRBJ2-4; D is uncertain. Germline V gene lookup returns CDR1 SGHTA and CDR2 FQGNSA. The CDR3 sequence is 12 residues long. V lost 1 base to trimming and J lost 12 bases, with 10 bases between them. CDR3 sequence (DNA): TGTGCCAGCAGCTTAGGATCATCGCCTCAGTACTTC. Encoded protein: CASSLGSSPQYF.

This clone was observed a handful of times. The rearrangement joins TRBV2 to TRBJ1-1; TRBD1 is a possible D gene (5 bases). The CDR3 has 10 amino acids. V was pared by 7 bases and J by 11 bases, with 11 bases between. Germline V gives CDR1 SNHLY, CDR2 FYNNEI. CDR3 region: CASIFRGAFF. The CDR3 DNA sequence: TGTGCCAGCATTTTTAGGGGCGCTTTCTTT.

In its sample, this clone was seen a few times. This chain joins TRBV12-3 or TRBV12-4 and TRBJ2-1; D ambiguous. V shed 8 bases and J shed 2 bases, with 4 bases lying between them. This CDR3 is 11 amino acids long. In nucleotides, the CDR3 is TGTGCCAGCTATACCTACAATGAGCAGTTCTTC. Translating gives CASYTYNEQFF.

This clone was seen a handful of times. The chain uses TRBV7-2 and TRBJ2-7; 9 bases map to TRBD1. With V trimmed by 3 bases and J by 2 bases, 5 bases remained unmatched. The CDR3 consists of 15 residues. The germline gives CDR1 SGHTA, CDR2 FQGNSA. The CDR3 sequence: CASSFTGTGTYEQYF. DNA of the CDR3: TGTGCCAGCAGCTTCACCGGGACAGGGACCTACGAGCAGTACTTC.